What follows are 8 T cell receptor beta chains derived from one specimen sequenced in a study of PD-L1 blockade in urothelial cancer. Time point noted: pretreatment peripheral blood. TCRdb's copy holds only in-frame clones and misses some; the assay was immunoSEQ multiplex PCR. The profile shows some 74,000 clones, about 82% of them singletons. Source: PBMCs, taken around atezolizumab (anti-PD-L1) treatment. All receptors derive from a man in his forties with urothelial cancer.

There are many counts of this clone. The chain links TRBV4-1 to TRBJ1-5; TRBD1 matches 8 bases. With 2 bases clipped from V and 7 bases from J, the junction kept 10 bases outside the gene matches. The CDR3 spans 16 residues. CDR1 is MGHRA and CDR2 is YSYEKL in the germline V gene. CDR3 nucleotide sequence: TGCGCCAGCAGCCAAACTTCACTCAGGGGGCCACAGCCCCAGCATTTT. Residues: CASSQTSLRGPQPQHF.

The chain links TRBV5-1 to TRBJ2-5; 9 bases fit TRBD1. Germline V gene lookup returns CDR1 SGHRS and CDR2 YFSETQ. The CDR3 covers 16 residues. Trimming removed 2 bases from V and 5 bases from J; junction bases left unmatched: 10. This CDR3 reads CASSLQGANGGETQYF. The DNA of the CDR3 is TGCGCCAGCAGCTTACAGGGGGCCAACGGGGGCGAGACCCAGTACTTC.

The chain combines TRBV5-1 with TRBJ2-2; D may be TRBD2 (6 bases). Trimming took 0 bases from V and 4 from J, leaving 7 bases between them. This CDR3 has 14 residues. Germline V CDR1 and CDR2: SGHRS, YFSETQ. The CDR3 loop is CASSLEEGTGELFF. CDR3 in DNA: TGCGCCAGCAGCTTGGAGGAGGGCACCGGGGAGCTGTTTTTT. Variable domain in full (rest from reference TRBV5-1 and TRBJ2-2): KAGVTQTPRYLIKTRGQQVTLSCSPISGHRSVSWYQQTPGQGLQFLFEYFSETQRNKGNFPGRFSGRQFSNSRSEMNVSTLELGDSALYLCASSLEEGTGELFFGEGSRLTVL.

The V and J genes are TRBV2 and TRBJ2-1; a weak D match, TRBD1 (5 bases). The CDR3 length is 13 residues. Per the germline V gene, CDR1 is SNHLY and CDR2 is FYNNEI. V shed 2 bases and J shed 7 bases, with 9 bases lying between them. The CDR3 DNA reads TGTGCCAGCAGTGAACAGGGTATGAATGAGCAGTTCTTC. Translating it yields CASSEQGMNEQFF.

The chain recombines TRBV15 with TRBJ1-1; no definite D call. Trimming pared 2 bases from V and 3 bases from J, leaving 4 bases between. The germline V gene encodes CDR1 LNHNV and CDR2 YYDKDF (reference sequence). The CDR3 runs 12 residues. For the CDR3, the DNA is TGTGCCACCAGCAGATATGACACTGAAGCTTTCTTT. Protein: CATSRYDTEAFF.

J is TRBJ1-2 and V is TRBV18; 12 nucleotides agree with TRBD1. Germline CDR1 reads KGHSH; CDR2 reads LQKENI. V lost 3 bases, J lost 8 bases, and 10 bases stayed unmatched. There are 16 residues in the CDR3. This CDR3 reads CASSPGQGAFLGGYTF. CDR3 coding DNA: TGTGCCAGCTCACCGGGACAGGGGGCCTTTTTAGGAGGCTACACCTTC.

The CDR3 nucleotides read TGCGCCAGCAGCCAAGTTAGGAACACTGAAGCTTTCTTT. Its protein is CASSQVRNTEAFF. This chain connects TRBV4-3 to TRBJ1-1; D is ambiguous. Germline V gives CDR1 LGHNA, CDR2 YSLEER. The CDR3 covers 13 residues. Deletions cut 1 base from V and 1 base from J, with 4 bases between.

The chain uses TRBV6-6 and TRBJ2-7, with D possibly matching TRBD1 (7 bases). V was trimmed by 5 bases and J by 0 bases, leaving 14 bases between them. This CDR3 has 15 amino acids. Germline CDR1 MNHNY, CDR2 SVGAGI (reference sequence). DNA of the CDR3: TGTGCCAGCAGTCCTCCGGGGGACAGCTCCTACGAGCAGTACTTC. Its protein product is CASSPPGDSSYEQYF.